The 17 T cell receptor beta chains in this list originate from one sample, sequenced in a study of early T cells in non-severe SARS-CoV-2 infection. TCRdb itself ran the 5' RACE reads through MiXCR, one entry per CDR3 protein. The table lists more than 70,000 distinct CDR3 sequences, roughly an eighth of them singletons. The specimen sequenced was whole blood. These TCRs come from an adult who was a healthcare worker with PCR-confirmed SARS-CoV-2 infection or an uninfected control (not recorded which).

In this sample, this clonotype turned up a few times. The chain recombines TRBV3-1 with TRBJ2-5, with D possibly being TRBD2 (5 bases). This CDR3 contains 11 residues. V lost 7 bases, J lost 5 bases, and 8 bases lay in between. Germline V lookup: CDR1 LGHDT, CDR2 YNNKEL (reference sequence). The DNA of the CDR3 is TGTGCCAGCAACTCGGGGGAGACCCAGTACTTC. Its translation is CASNSGETQYF.

The rearrangement uses TRBV27 and TRBJ2-1; 10 positions match TRBD1. Unmatched junction bases numbered 8, after V lost 4 bases and J lost 8 bases. CDR1 and CDR2 from the germline V gene are MNHEY and SMNVEV (reference sequence). The CDR3 has 15 amino acids. CDR3 region: CASSSIRTGGYEQFF. Written as DNA, the CDR3 is TGTGCCAGCAGTTCGATCCGGACAGGGGGATATGAGCAGTTCTTC.

This chain connects TRBV10-3 to TRBJ1-1, with D tentatively TRBD1 (6 bases). Germline V CDR1 and CDR2: ENHRY, SYGVKD. V lost 3 bases and J 1 base, leaving 12 bases between the germline ends. This CDR3 comprises 15 residues. In DNA form, the CDR3 reads TGTGCCATCAGTGATACCGGGACACCGAACACTGAAGCTTTCTTT. Translation gives CAISDTGTPNTEAFF.

This clonotype has ten or more counts. As DNA, the CDR3 is TGTGCCAGCAGGCCACAGGGGGCCCCCTACGAGCAGTACTTC. The encoded protein is CASRPQGAPYEQYF. V and J are TRBV12-3 or TRBV12-4 and TRBJ2-7, with 9 bases identical to TRBD1. The CDR3 is 14 residues long. The V segment lost 6 bases and the J segment 2 bases; nucleotides outside the gene matches: 5.

About this clonotype itself: Since a much larger clone is just one base distant, this may be a read error. The chain is built from TRBV6-2 or TRBV6-3 and TRBJ1-1; D ambiguous. The ends were cut back, 4 bases at V and 1 base at J, with 4 bases in the middle. This CDR3 is built from 12 residues. In germline, CDR1 is MNHEY, CDR2 SVGEGT. DNA for the CDR3: TGTGCCAGCAGTTGGGAGAACACTGAAGCTTTCTTT. Translated, it gives CASSWENTEAFF.

This clonotype showed up just a few times. The rearrangement links TRBV6-5 to TRBJ2-1; either TRBD1 or TRBD2 may fit D (5 bases each). The germline V gene encodes CDR1 MNHEY and CDR2 SVGAGI. The CDR3 length is 16 residues. V gave up 2 bases and J gave up 5 bases, with 16 bases separating them. The CDR3 sequence: CASSYPRFGAHNEQFF. As DNA, the CDR3 is TGTGCCAGCAGTTACCCCCGGTTCGGGGCGCACAATGAGCAGTTCTTC.

Only a few counts were recorded for this clonotype. The chain's CDR3 is CASSLGQSTDTQYF. The CDR3 nucleotides read TGTGCCAGCAGCTTGGGGCAGAGCACAGATACGCAGTATTTT. The chain employs TRBV28 and TRBJ2-3, with D maybe TRBD1 (5 bases). Trimming removed 6 bases at V and 0 bases at J, with 10 bases between. The CDR3 consists of 14 residues. The germline V gene encodes CDR1 MDHEN and CDR2 SYDVKM.

This chain uses TRBV6-6 with TRBJ2-2, with 8 bases matching TRBD1. Germline CDR1 reads MNHNY; CDR2 reads SVGAGI (reference sequence). The CDR3 consists of 16 residues. The V and J ends lost 2 bases and 6 bases, in that order; junction bases with no gene match: 8. The CDR3: CASSYPPGQAPGELFF. CDR3 DNA: TGTGCCAGCAGTTACCCCCCGGGACAGGCCCCCGGGGAGCTGTTTTTT.

J is TRBJ2-5 and V is TRBV6-2 or TRBV6-3; no reliable D call. The CDR3 covers 12 residues. V was shortened by 5 bases and J by 5 bases, with 9 bases between the two germline ends. Germline V gene lookup returns CDR1 MNHEY and CDR2 SVGEGT. The CDR3 nucleotides are TGTGCCAGCAGTCTCAGCGCCGAGACCCAGTACTTC. Its protein is CASSLSAETQYF.

This clonotype was detected many times. This chain uses TRBV20-1 with TRBJ2-6; possible D gene TRBD1, 6 bases. This CDR3 contains 17 residues. V lost 1 base to trimming and J lost 0 bases, with 13 bases between them. Germline-derived CDR1 and CDR2 are DFQATT and SNEGSKA (reference sequence). In DNA form, the CDR3 reads TGCAGTGCTAGAGCTATGGACAGCCCCTCTGGGGCCAACGTCCTGACTTTC. Its translation is CSARAMDSPSGANVLTF.

In its sample, this clonotype was seen a few times. V and J are TRBV9 and TRBJ2-7; perhaps D is TRBD1 or TRBD2 (5 bases each). The V gene lost 0 bases and the J gene lost 1 base, with 14 bases spanning the gap. The CDR3 totals 16 residues. Germline loops: CDR1 SGDLS, CDR2 YYNGEE. In DNA, the CDR3 is TGTGCCAGCAGCGTAGATGGGACGGCGACTTCCTACGAGCAGTACTTC. This gives the protein CASSVDGTATSYEQYF.

J is TRBJ1-4 and V is TRBV12-3 or TRBV12-4; no clear D gene. The CDR3 totals 15 residues. V gave up 4 bases and J gave up 0 bases, with 9 bases separating them. The CDR3 sequence is CASSWERSTNEKLFF. DNA for the CDR3: TGTGCCAGCAGTTGGGAGCGGTCAACTAATGAAAAACTGTTTTTT.

In this sample, this clonotype turned up a few times. The rearrangement joins TRBV4-1 to TRBJ1-2; no firm D call. Per the germline V gene, CDR1 is MGHRA and CDR2 is YSYEKL. The CDR3 extends over 16 amino acids. V was pared by 0 bases and J by 6 bases, with 17 bases between. CDR3 coding DNA: TGCGCCAGCAGCCAAGATTCAAACCCGACCTGGGATGGCTACACCTTC. It yields the protein CASSQDSNPTWDGYTF.

This chain links TRBV25-1 with TRBJ2-1, with TRBD1 identical over 7 bases. The germline CDR1 and CDR2 sequences are MGHDK and SYGVNS. With 9 bases clipped from V and 0 bases from J, the junction kept 11 bases outside the gene matches. The CDR3 contains 16 residues. The CDR3 reads CASREDSGGSYNEQFF. The DNA for the CDR3 is TGTGCCAGTCGAGAGGACTCAGGGGGCTCCTACAATGAGCAGTTCTTC.

The chain joins TRBV5-1 to TRBJ1-4; TRBD1 matches at 9 bases. V gave up 1 base and J gave up 5 bases; unmatched junction bases: 3. Germline CDR1 is SGHRS and CDR2 is YFSETQ. CDR3 length: 15 residues. CDR3 DNA: TGCGCCAGCAGCTTGTTTGGGACAGGGAATGAAAAACTGTTTTTT. Translating gives CASSLFGTGNEKLFF.

This clonotype was observed a handful of times. The chain couples TRBV7-2 to TRBJ2-6, with a weak D call TRBD1 (6 bases). Germline-derived CDR1 and CDR2 are SGHTA and FQGNSA. V was cut by 3 bases and J by 2 bases, with 8 bases left in between. The CDR3 totals 15 residues. This CDR3 reads CASSFRTAGANVLTF. CDR3 bases: TGTGCCAGCAGCTTCAGGACAGCTGGGGCCAACGTCCTGACTTTC.

This sequence joins TRBV7-2 and TRBJ2-5, with D possibly TRBD1 on 6 matching bases. CDR3 length: 15 residues. The germline V gene has CDR1 SGHTA and CDR2 FQGNSA. V was clipped by 5 bases and J by 7 bases, with 20 bases between them. In DNA, the CDR3 is TGTGCCAGCAGCCCGCAACCCTGGGGGCGCGGGACCCAGTACTTC. Translation: CASSPQPWGRGTQYF.